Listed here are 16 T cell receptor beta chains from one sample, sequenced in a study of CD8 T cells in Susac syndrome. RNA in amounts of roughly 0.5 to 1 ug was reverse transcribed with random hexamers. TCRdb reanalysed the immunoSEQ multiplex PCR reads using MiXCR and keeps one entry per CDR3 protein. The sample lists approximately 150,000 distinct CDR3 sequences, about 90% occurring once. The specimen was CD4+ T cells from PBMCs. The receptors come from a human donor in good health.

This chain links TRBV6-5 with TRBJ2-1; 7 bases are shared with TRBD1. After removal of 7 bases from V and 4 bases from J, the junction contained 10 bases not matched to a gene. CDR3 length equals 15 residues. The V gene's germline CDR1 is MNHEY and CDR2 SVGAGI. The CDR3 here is CASKPPGTDYNEQFF. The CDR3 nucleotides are TGTGCCAGCAAACCTCCCGGGACAGATTACAATGAGCAGTTCTTC.

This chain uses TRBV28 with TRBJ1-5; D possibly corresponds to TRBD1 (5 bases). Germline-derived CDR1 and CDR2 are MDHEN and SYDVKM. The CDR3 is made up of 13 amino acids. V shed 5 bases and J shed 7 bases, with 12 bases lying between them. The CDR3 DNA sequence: TGTGCCAGCAGTGGCACGAGGGGACAGCCCCAGCATTTT. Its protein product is CASSGTRGQPQHF.

CDR3 amino acids: CAIRGQGETQYF. The CDR3 bases are TGTGCCATCAGGGGTCAGGGGGAGACCCAGTACTTC. This sequence joins TRBV10-3 and TRBJ2-5; perhaps TRBD1 as D (6 bases). This CDR3 comprises 12 residues. Trimming left V 6 bases short and J 5 bases short, with 10 bases between. CDR1 is ENHRY, CDR2 SYGVKD, per germline.

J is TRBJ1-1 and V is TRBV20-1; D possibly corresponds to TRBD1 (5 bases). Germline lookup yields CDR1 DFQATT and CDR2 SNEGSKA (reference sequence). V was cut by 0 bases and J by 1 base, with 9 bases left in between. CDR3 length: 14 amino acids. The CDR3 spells CSAREGGPNTEAFF. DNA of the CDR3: TGCAGTGCTAGAGAGGGGGGTCCGAACACTGAAGCTTTCTTT.

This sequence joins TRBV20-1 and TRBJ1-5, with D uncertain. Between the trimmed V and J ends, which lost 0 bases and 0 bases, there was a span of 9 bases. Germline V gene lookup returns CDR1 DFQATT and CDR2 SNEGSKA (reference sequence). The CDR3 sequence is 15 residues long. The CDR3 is CSARDPMDSNQPQHF. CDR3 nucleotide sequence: TGCAGTGCTAGAGATCCGATGGATAGCAATCAGCCCCAGCATTTT.

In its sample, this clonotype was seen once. The CDR3 DNA follows: TGTGCCAGCAGCTTAGTGCCTAGCGGCACCGGGGAGCTGTTTTTT. This codes for CASSLVPSGTGELFF. This chain connects TRBV7-9 to TRBJ2-2; 7 bases align to TRBD2. After removal of 1 base from V and 4 bases from J, the junction contained 3 bases not matched to a gene. Germline V gene data show CDR1 as SEHNR and CDR2 as FQNEAQ (reference sequence). The CDR3 spans 15 residues.

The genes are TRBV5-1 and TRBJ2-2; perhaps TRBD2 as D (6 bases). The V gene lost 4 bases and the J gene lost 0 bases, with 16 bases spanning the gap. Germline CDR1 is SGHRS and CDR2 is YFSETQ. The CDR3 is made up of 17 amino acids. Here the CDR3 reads CASSLAGQGTNTGELFF. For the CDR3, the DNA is TGCGCCAGCAGCCTGGCGGGGCAGGGCACGAACACCGGGGAGCTGTTTTTT. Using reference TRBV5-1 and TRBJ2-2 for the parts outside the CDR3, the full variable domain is KAGVTQTPRYLIKTRGQQVTLSCSPISGHRSVSWYQQTPGQGLQFLFEYFSETQRNKGNFPGRFSGRQFSNSRSEMNVSTLELGDSALYLCASSLAGQGTNTGELFFGEGSRLTVL.

CDR3 region: CASSAPSGLDQPQHF. The CDR3 nucleotides read TGTGCCAGCAGTGCCCCGTCCGGATTGGACCAGCCCCAGCATTTT. This rearrangement joins TRBV6-2 or TRBV6-3 to TRBJ1-5, with D uncertain. From germline, CDR1 is MNHEY and CDR2 SVGEGT. V lost 5 bases to trimming and J lost 7 bases, with 18 bases between them. The CDR3 contains 15 residues.

The DNA of the CDR3 is TGTGCCAGCAGCGTCGACTTGGGTACCTACGAGCAGTACTTC. Protein product: CASSVDLGTYEQYF. V is TRBV9 and J is TRBJ2-7; D is uncertain. V was shortened by 2 bases and J by 2 bases, with 11 bases between the two germline ends. Germline V gene data show CDR1 as SGDLS and CDR2 as YYNGEE. This CDR3 is 14 amino acids long.

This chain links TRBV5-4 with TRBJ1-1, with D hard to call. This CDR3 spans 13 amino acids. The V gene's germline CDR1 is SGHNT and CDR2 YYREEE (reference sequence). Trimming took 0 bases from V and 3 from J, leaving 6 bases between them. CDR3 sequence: CASSLVGDTEAFF. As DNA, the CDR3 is TGTGCCAGCAGCTTGGTAGGAGACACTGAAGCTTTCTTT.

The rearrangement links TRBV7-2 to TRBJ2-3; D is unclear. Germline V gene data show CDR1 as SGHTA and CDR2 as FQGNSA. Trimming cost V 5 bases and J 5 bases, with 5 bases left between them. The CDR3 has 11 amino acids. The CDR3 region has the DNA TGTGCCAGCAGCCCCTTAGATACGCAGTATTTT. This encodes CASSPLDTQYF.

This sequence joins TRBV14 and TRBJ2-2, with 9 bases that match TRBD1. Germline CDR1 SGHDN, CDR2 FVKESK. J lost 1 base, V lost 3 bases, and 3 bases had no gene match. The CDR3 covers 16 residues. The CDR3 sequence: CASSQYRGQNTGELFF. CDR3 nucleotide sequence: TGTGCCAGCAGCCAGTACAGGGGGCAGAACACCGGGGAGCTGTTTTTT.

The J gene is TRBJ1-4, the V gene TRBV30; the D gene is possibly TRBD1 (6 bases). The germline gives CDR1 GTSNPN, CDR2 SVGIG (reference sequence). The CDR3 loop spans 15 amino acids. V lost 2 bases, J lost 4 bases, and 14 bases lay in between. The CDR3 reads CAWSIGTNYNEKLFF. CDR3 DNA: TGTGCCTGGAGTATCGGGACAAACTATAATGAAAAACTGTTTTTT.

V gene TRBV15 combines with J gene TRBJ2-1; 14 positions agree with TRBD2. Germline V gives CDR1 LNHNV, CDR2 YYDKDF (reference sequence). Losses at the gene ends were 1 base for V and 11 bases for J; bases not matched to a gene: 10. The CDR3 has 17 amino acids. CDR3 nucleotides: TGTGCCACCAGCAGAGCGGTGGGGACTAGCGGGAGAAGGCAGCAGTTCTTC. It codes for CATSRAVGTSGRRQQFF.

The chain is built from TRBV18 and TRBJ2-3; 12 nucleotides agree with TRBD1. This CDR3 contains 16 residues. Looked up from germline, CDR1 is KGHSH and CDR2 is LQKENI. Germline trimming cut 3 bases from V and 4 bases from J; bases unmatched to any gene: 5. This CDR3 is CASSPLGQGAADTQYF. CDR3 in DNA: TGTGCCAGCTCACCGCTGGGACAGGGGGCCGCAGATACGCAGTATTTT.

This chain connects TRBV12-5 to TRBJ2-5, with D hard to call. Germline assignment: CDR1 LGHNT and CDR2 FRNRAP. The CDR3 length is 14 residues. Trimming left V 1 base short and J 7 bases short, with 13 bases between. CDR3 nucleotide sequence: TGTGCTAGTGGTTTGGCCCCGGCCATGTGGACCCAGTACTTC. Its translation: CASGLAPAMWTQYF.